Sequencing of this TCR beta chain was carried out in a study of shared clonotypes between healthy human individuals. Notes on the study in general: The sharing of approximately 5.1% of naive CD4 clonotypes was seen across a few donors.

Genomic DNA belonging to each subset was distributed in equal measure over several immunoSEQ plates. The method was immunoSEQ multiplex PCR; TCRdb's version includes in-frame clones alone and lacks a portion of them. Of 1,500,000 or so clones listed, approximately 98.5% are singletons. Caucasian adults residing in Nashville, Tennessee made up all the donors. The CDR3 consists of 11 residues. Germline V gene sequence: CDR1 SGHTA, CDR2 FQGNSA. Trimming cost V 2 bases and J 5 bases, with 3 bases left between them. As regards this clone: Antigen specificity is unknown. This same CDR3 is encoded by further DNA sequences in the sample.

The rearrangement links TRBV7-2 to TRBJ1-2; unclear D gene. The sequence came from a man younger than 45 in good health. The material sequenced was naive CD4+ T cells sorted from blood. Subset meaning: CD45RA+ positively selected. The CDR3 DNA sequence: TGTGCCAGCAGCTTACTTTATGGCTACACCTTC. It codes for CASSLLYGYTF.